This T cell receptor (beta chain) was documented in a study of shared clonotypes between healthy human individuals. Original processing notes: Junction-only sequences without quality scores came from ImmunoSEQ, so filtering differed. TCRdb keeps only in-frame clones here, not all; method: immunoSEQ multiplex PCR. That table gives V, J and clone size, and the DNA gave D and trimming. The table has some 2,500,000 clones, roughly 90% seen once. Regarding the study as a whole: Measured sharing among donors was expected to vary with sequencing depth.

Trimming took 1 base from V and 6 from J; bases not matched to a gene: 0. Germline CDR1 reads SNHLY; CDR2 reads FYNNEI. This CDR3 region has 14 residues. The donor cohort consisted entirely of Caucasian adults residing in Nashville, Tennessee. The investigators split CD4+ cells into a CD45RA+ naive subset and a CD45RA-negative memory subset. Turning to this clone: What it recognizes is unknown. The identical CDR3 is also encoded by other nucleotide sequences in the sample.

The V gene is TRBV2, the J gene TRBJ2-1; TRBD2 agrees at 10 bases. This receptor was taken from a man aged 18-30 years in good health. Some clones in this sample may be carry-over from other donors' samples. The source material was naive CD4+ T cells from PBMCs. Subset defined: CD45RA+ positively selected. The chain's CDR3 is CASSEGTSGNEQFF. CDR3 DNA sequence: TGTGCCAGCAGTGAAGGGACTAGCGGCAATGAGCAGTTCTTC.